This is a list of T cell receptor beta chains from one sample in a study of CD8 T cells in ankylosing spondylitis. TCRdb independently ran MiXCR on the 5' RACE reads; one entry per CDR3 protein. The sample contains approximately 35,000 distinct CDR3 sequences, approximately 10% of which appear only once. Source material: synovial fluid, either unsorted or a sorted T cell fraction (not recorded which). These TCRs come from a male donor with ankylosing spondylitis. The CDR3 runs from the conserved cysteine through the conserved F or W. The D gene is left open where the match is weak. Rows give clone size only sometimes, using once, few, many, or a class for an expanded clone.

V	size	J	D	CDR3	DNA
TRBV7-2	NA	TRBJ2-7	NA	CASSLNRVNEQYF	TGTGCCAGCAGCTTAAATAGGGTCAACGAGCAGTACTTC
TRBV28	NA	TRBJ1-1	NA	CASSLNILSTEAFF	TGTGCCAGCAGTTTAAATATACTAAGCACTGAAGCTTTCTTT
TRBV18	NA	TRBJ1-5	NA	CASSRQARDQPQHF	TGTGCCAGCTCACGCCAGGCCAGGGACCAGCCCCAGCATTTT
TRBV9	few	TRBJ1-4	NA	CASSEGVGNEKLFF	TGTGCCAGCAGCGAAGGAGTGGGTAATGAAAAACTGTTTTTT
TRBV20-1	NA	TRBJ2-7	NA	CSKRAPRTGKPSYEQYF	TGCAGTAAACGGGCTCCTAGGACCGGGAAACCCTCCTACGAGCAGTACTTC
TRBV28	few	TRBJ1-5	NA	CASSLRNQPQHF	TGTGCCAGCAGTTTACGGAATCAGCCCCAGCATTTT
TRBV28	many	TRBJ2-7	NA	CASSSDTDEQYF	TGTGCCAGCAGCTCTGACACAGACGAGCAGTACTTC
TRBV9	NA	TRBJ2-1	NA	CASSVQWGSSYNEQFF	TGTGCCAGCAGCGTACAGTGGGGGAGCTCCTACAATGAGCAGTTCTTC
TRBV19	medium-sized	TRBJ2-1	TRBD2	CASSILAGDYNEQFF	TGTGCCAGTAGTATCCTAGCGGGAGACTACAATGAGCAGTTCTTC
TRBV2	few	TRBJ2-3	TRBD2	CASSDGEDSGRSTDTQYF	TGTGCCAGCAGTGATGGGGAGGATAGCGGGAGAAGCACAGATACGCAGTATTTT
TRBV29-1	many	TRBJ2-1	TRBD2	CSVIREASYNEQFF	TGCAGCGTTATCCGGGAGGCCTCCTACAATGAGCAGTTCTTC
TRBV6-1	few	TRBJ2-2	NA	CASSEVRDGTGELFF	TGTGCCAGCAGTGAAGTCAGGGATGGCACCGGGGAGCTGTTTTTT
TRBV7-2	few	TRBJ2-4	NA	CASSSSETATKNIQYF	TGTGCCAGCAGCTCCAGCGAGACGGCGACCAAAAACATTCAGTACTTC
TRBV7-8	few	TRBJ2-7	TRBD2	CASSPLPGTTYEQYF	TGTGCCAGCAGTCCTCTTCCCGGGACTACCTACGAGCAGTACTTC
TRBV28	NA	TRBJ1-5	TRBD1	CASSIYRGHGSQPQHF	TGTGCCAGCAGTATATACAGGGGGCATGGTAGTCAGCCCCAGCATTTT